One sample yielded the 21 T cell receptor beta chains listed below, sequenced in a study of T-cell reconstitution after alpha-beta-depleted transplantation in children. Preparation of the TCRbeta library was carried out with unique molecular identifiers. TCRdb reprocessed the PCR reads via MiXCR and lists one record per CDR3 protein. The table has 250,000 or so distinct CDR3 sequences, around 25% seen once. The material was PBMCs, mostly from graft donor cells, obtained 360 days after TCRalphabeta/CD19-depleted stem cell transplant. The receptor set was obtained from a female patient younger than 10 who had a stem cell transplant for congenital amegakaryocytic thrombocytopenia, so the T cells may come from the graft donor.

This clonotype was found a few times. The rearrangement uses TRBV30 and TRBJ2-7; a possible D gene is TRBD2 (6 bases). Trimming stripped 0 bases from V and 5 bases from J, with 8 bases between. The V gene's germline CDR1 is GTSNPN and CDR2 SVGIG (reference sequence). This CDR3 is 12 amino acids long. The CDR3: CAWSVGGDEQYF. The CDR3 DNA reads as TGTGCCTGGAGTGTCGGAGGGGACGAGCAGTACTTC.

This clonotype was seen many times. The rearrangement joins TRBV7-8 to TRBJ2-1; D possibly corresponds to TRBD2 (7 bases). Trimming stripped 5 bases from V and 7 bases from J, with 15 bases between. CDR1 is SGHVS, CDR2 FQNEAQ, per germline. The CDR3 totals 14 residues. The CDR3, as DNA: TGTGCCAGCAGCCAGGGGCGGGAGAAGAATGAGCAGTTCTTC. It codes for CASSQGREKNEQFF. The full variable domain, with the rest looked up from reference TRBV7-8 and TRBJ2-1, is GAGVSQSPRYKVAKRGQDVALRCDPISGHVSLFWYQQALGQGPEFLTYFQNEAQLDKSGLPSDRFFAERPEGSVSTLKIQRTQQEDSAVYLCASSQGREKNEQFFGPGTRLTVL.

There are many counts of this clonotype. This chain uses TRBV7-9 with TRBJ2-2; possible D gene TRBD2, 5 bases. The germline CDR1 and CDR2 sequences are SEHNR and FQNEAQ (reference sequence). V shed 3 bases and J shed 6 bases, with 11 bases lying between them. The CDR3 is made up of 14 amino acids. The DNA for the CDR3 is TGTGCCAGCAGCTTTAACGGGAAGGCCGGGGAGCTGTTTTTT. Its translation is CASSFNGKAGELFF.

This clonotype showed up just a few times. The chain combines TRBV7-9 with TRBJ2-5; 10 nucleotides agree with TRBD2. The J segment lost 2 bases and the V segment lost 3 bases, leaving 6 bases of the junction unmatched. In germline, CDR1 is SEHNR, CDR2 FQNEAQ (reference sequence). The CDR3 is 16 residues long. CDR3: CASSFGGSGRQETQYF. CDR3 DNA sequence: TGTGCCAGCAGCTTCGGCGGTAGCGGGAGGCAAGAGACCCAGTACTTC.

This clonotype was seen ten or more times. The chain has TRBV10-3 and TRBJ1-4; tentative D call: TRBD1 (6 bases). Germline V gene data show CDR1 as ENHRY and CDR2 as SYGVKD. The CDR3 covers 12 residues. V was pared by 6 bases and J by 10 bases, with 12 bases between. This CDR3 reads CAISRGQSKLFF. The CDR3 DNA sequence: TGTGCCATCAGCCGAGGACAGTCAAAACTGTTTTTT.

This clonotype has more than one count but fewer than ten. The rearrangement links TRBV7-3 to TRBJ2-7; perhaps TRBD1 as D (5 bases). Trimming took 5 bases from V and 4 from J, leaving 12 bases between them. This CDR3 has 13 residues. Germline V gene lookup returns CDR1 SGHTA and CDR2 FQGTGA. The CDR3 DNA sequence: TGTGCCAGCAGCCAGCAGGGTACTTACGAGCAGTACTTC. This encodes CASSQQGTYEQYF.

CDR3 protein: CASSLVSMNTEAFF. The CDR3 nucleotides read TGTGCCAGCAGCTTAGTCTCAATGAACACTGAAGCTTTCTTT. This chain joins TRBV11-2 and TRBJ1-1; D unclear. The germline V and J ends were trimmed by 1 base and 0 bases, with 6 bases remaining between them. The CDR3 has 14 amino acids. CDR1 and CDR2 from the germline V gene are SGHAT and FQNNGV.

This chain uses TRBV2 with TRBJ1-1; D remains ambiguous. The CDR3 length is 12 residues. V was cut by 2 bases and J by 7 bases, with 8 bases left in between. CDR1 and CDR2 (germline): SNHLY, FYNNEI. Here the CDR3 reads CASSEYQVEAFF. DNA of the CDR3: TGTGCCAGCAGTGAATATCAGGTTGAAGCTTTCTTT.

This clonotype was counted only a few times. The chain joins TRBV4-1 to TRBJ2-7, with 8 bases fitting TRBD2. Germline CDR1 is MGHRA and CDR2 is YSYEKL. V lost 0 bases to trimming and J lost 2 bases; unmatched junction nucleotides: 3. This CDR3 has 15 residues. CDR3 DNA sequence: TGCGCCAGCAGCCAAGAGCGGGAGGTTCCCTACGAGCAGTACTTC. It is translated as CASSQEREVPYEQYF.

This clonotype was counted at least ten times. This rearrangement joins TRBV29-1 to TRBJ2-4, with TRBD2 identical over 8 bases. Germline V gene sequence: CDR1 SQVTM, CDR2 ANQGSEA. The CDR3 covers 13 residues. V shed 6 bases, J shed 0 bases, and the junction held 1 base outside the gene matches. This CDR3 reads CSVSGRAKNIQYF. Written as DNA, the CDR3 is TGCAGCGTCAGCGGGAGAGCCAAAAACATTCAGTACTTC.

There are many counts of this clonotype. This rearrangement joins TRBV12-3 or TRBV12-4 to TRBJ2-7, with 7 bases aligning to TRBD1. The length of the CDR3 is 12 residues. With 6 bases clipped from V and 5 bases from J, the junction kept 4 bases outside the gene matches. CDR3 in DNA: TGTGCCAGCAGAATCACAGGGGACGAGCAGTACTTC. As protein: CASRITGDEQYF.

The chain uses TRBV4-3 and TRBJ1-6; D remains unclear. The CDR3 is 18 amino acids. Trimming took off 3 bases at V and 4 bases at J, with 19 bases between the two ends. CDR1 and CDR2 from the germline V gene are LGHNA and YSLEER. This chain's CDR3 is CASSQRARGGWYNSPLHF. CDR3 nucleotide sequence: TGCGCCAGCAGCCAGAGGGCACGGGGAGGATGGTATAATTCACCCCTCCACTTT.

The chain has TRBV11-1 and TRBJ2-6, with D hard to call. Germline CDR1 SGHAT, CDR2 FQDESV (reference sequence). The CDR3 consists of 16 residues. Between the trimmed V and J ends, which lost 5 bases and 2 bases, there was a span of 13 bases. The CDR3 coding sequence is TGTGCCAGCAGCCCTGTGGCCAAGGCTGGGGCCAACGTCCTGACTTTC. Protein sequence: CASSPVAKAGANVLTF.

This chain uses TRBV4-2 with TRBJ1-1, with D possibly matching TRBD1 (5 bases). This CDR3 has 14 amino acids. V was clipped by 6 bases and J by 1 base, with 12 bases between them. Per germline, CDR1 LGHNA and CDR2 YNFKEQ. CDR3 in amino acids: CASSWAGTNTEAFF. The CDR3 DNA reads TGTGCCAGCAGTTGGGCAGGGACGAACACTGAAGCTTTCTTT.

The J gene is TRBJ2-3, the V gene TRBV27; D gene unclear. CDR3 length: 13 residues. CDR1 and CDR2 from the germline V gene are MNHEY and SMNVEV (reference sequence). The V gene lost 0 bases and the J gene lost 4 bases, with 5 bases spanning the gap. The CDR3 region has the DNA TGTGCCAGCAGTTTATCAAGCCCAGATACGCAGTATTTT. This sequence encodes CASSLSSPDTQYF.

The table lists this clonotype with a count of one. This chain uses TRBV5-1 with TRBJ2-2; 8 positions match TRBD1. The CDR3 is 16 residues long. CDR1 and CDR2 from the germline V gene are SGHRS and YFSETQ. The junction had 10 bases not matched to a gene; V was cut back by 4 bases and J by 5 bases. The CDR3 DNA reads TGCGCCAGCAGCCGAAGGAGGGACAGGTGGACCGGGGAGCTGTTTTTT. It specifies CASSRRRDRWTGELFF.

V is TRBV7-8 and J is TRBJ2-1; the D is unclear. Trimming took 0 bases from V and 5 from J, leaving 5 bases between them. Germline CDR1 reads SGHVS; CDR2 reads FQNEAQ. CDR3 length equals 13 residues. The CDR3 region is CASSLAPHNEQFF. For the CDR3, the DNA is TGTGCCAGCAGCTTAGCGCCCCACAATGAGCAGTTCTTC.

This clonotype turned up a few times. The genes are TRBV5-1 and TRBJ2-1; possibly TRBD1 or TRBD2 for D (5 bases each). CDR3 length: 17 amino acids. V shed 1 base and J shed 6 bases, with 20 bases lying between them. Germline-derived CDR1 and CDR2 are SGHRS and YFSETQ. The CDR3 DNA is TGCGCCAGCAGCTTGAGGGTTCAGGGACGGAGCTCCAATGAGCAGTTCTTC. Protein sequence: CASSLRVQGRSSNEQFF. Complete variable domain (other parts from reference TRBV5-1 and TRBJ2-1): KAGVTQTPRYLIKTRGQQVTLSCSPISGHRSVSWYQQTPGQGLQFLFEYFSETQRNKGNFPGRFSGRQFSNSRSEMNVSTLELGDSALYLCASSLRVQGRSSNEQFFGPGTRLTVL.

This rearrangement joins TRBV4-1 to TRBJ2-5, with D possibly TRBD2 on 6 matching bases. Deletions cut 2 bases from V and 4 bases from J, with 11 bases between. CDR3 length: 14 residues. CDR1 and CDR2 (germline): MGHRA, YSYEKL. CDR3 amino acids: CASSQIGSPETQYF. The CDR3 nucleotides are TGCGCCAGCAGCCAAATCGGGAGTCCAGAGACCCAGTACTTC.

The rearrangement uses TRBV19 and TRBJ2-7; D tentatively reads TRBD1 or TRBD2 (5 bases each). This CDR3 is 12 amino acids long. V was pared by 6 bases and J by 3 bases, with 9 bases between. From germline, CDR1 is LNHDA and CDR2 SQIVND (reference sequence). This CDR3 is CASRGDLYEQYF. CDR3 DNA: TGTGCCAGTAGGGGGGATCTCTACGAGCAGTACTTC.

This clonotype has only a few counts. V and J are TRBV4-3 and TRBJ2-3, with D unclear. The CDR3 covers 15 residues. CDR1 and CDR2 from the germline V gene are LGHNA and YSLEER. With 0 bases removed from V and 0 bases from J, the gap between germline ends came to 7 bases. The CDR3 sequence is CASSQDFDSTDTQYF. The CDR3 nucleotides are TGCGCCAGCAGCCAAGATTTCGATAGCACAGATACGCAGTATTTT.